The 12 T cell receptor beta chains given below trace back to one sample, sequenced in a study of blood T cell repertoires in COVID-19. Measured with immunoSEQ multiplex PCR; TCRdb has only the in-frame clones, and not every one. The sample lists about 160,000 clones; 81% were seen once. The specimen was peripheral blood. These receptors all come from a man aged 55-75 years with active or convalescent COVID-19.

This sequence joins TRBV11-3 and TRBJ2-7, with D perhaps matching TRBD1 (6 bases). The V and J ends lost 6 bases and 2 bases respectively, with 23 bases between them. Germline CDR1 is SGHNT and CDR2 is YENEEA. The CDR3 has 17 amino acids. CDR3 in amino acids: CASSQQFTGSGAYEQYF. CDR3 DNA: TGTGCCAGCAGTCAACAGTTTACAGGGTCCGGGGCCTACGAGCAGTACTTC.

The rearrangement uses TRBV18 and TRBJ1-2; tentatively, D is TRBD1 (6 bases). Trimming pared 3 bases from V and 6 bases from J, leaving 20 bases between. The length of the CDR3 is 16 residues. In germline, CDR1 is KGHSH, CDR2 LQKENI. The CDR3 coding sequence is TGTGCCAGCTCACCCGTACAGGGACCCACTATCAATGGCTACACCTTC. It is translated as CASSPVQGPTINGYTF.

The chain couples TRBV5-6 to TRBJ2-1, with 8 bases lining up with TRBD2. The CDR3 has 16 amino acids. The trim removed 4 bases at V and 9 bases at J, leaving 15 bases unmatched. Germline V gene data show CDR1 as SGHDT and CDR2 as YYEEEE. CDR3 DNA: TGTGCCAGCAGCCCGGGAAGCGGGGGCTTCTTCGGTGAGCAGTTCTTC. The encoded protein is CASSPGSGGFFGEQFF.

This chain uses TRBV5-1 with TRBJ1-1; TRBD1 is a possible D gene (5 bases). The V gene's germline CDR1 is SGHRS and CDR2 YFSETQ. CDR3 length equals 14 residues. The V and J ends lost 1 base and 3 bases respectively, with 10 bases between them. CDR3 residues: CASSLYTGDTEAFF. CDR3 nucleotides: TGCGCCAGCAGCTTGTATACGGGGGACACTGAAGCTTTCTTT.

The chain has TRBV29-1 and TRBJ1-1; D remains unclear. Germline V gene sequence: CDR1 SQVTM, CDR2 ANQGSEA. V lost 4 bases to trimming and J lost 3 bases, with 6 bases between them. The CDR3 covers 11 residues. The CDR3 region is CSVGRDTEAFF. CDR3 in DNA: TGCAGCGTTGGGCGGGACACTGAAGCTTTCTTT.

V is TRBV18 and J is TRBJ2-6; D unresolved. This CDR3 spans 15 amino acids. Trimming removed 2 bases from V and 3 bases from J, with 8 bases in between. Germline V CDR1 and CDR2: KGHSH, LQKENI. The CDR3 reads CASSPSAVGANVLTF. The CDR3 nucleotides are TGTGCCAGCTCACCATCTGCGGTTGGGGCCAACGTCCTGACTTTC.

The genes are TRBV28 and TRBJ1-5; 9 nucleotides agree with TRBD1. V was clipped by 6 bases and J by 3 bases; unmatched bases: 3. The CDR3 runs 14 residues. The germline CDR1 and CDR2 sequences are MDHEN and SYDVKM. The CDR3 bases are TGTGCCAGCAGCGGGACAGGGCTCAATCAGCCCCAGCATTTT. It translates to CASSGTGLNQPQHF.

The chain joins TRBV5-1 to TRBJ2-3; no clear D. The length of the CDR3 is 16 residues. V was trimmed by 2 bases and J by 0 bases, leaving 13 bases between them. Germline V gives CDR1 SGHRS, CDR2 YFSETQ. CDR3: CASSFQQSISTDTQYF. The DNA for the CDR3 is TGCGCCAGCAGCTTCCAACAGAGCATCAGCACAGATACGCAGTATTTT.

This chain uses TRBV3-1 (or the pseudogene TRBV3-2) with TRBJ1-2; D remains unclear. V lost 3 bases and J 4 bases, leaving 12 bases between the germline ends. Per the germline V gene, CDR1 is LGHDT and CDR2 is YNNKEL (reference sequence). The CDR3 runs 14 residues. Here the CDR3 DNA reads TGTGCCAGCAGCCATGAGGGATCGGGCTATGGCTACACCTTC. The encoded protein is CASSHEGSGYGYTF.

A single count supports this clone. The CDR3 protein is CASTRGHEQFF. In DNA, the CDR3 is TGTGCCAGTACAAGAGGGCATGAGCAGTTCTTC. The chain has TRBV19 and TRBJ2-1; TRBD2 is a possible D gene (5 bases). Per the germline V gene, CDR1 is LNHDA and CDR2 is SQIVND (reference sequence). The CDR3 is 11 residues long. Trimming removed 7 bases at V and 8 bases at J, with 9 bases between.

CDR3 coding DNA: TGTGCCAGCTCACCAGGGGACAGGGGATCTGGAAACACCATATATTTT. Translating it yields CASSPGDRGSGNTIYF. J is TRBJ1-3 and V is TRBV18, with 10 nucleotides matching TRBD1. Germline V gene sequence: CDR1 KGHSH, CDR2 LQKENI. The V gene end was trimmed by 2 bases and the J gene end by 1 base; junction bases not matched to a gene: 2. The CDR3 is 16 residues long.

The J gene is TRBJ2-2, the V gene TRBV11-2; 7 nucleotides match TRBD2. Trimming took 3 bases from V and 1 from J; bases not matched to a gene: 8. The CDR3 runs 17 residues. Looked up from germline, CDR1 is SGHAT and CDR2 is FQNNGV. DNA for the CDR3: TGTGCCAGCAGCTTGTTTAGAGCGGGAATGAACACCGGGGAGCTGTTTTTT. Translation gives CASSLFRAGMNTGELFF.